This TCR beta chain came from a study of human T cells and chemical hapten exposure. The CDR3 totals 15 residues. CDR1 and CDR2 from the germline V gene are SGHAT and FQNNGV. Trimming shortened V by 7 bases and J by 3 bases, and 19 bases separated the two germline ends. Time point described: pre-sensitization, week 0. Specified treatment: therapeutic diphenylcyclopropenone sensitization with weekly scalp DPC. Those who donated were patients with alopecia, 18 to 70 years of age, and suitable for DPC. In the authors' workflow: Across samples, TCR counts had a median of roughly 97,000 and ranged from about 20,000 to 750,000. TCRdb used MiXCR to reprocess the RACE reads, holding one entry per CDR3 protein. It is TCRdb's table, rather than the study itself, that gives the V and J calls and clone size. The sample holds about 98,000 distinct CDR3 sequences, under 14% seen once.

This receptor was identified in a woman aged 55-69 years with alopecia areata. Some clones in this sample may be carry-over from other donors' samples. V and J are TRBV11-2 and TRBJ2-7; D is perhaps TRBD2 (5 bases). The sequenced sample was whole blood, obtained in connection with sensitization to the hapten diphenylcyclopropenone (DPC). The CDR3 nucleotides read TGTGCCAGCACCCCAGGAGGCTGGAACTACTACGAGCAGTACTTC. This encodes CASTPGGWNYYEQYF.